Each of the 3 T cell receptor beta chains below was sequenced from the same sample in a study of cytomegalovirus exposure and HLA in healthy donors. The PCR ran on 60 Vbeta and 13 Jbeta primers. Clones were sequenced by immunoSEQ multiplex PCR, and TCRdb holds only the in-frame ones, with some missing. The table shows roughly 38,000 clones, with 65% to 85% occurring only once. The source material was PBMCs. The receptor source for this set is a woman in her twenties or thirties in good health and CMV-seropositive.

The table lists this clone with a few counts. The V gene is TRBV6-6, the J gene TRBJ1-1, with D tentatively TRBD1 (6 bases). The ends were cut back, 2 bases at V and 1 base at J, with 14 bases in the middle. The CDR3 loop spans 16 amino acids. Per the germline V gene, CDR1 is MNHNY and CDR2 is SVGAGI (reference sequence). The CDR3 loop reads CASSYARQGPNTEAFF. The DNA for the CDR3 is TGTGCCAGCAGTTACGCCCGTCAGGGGCCGAACACTGAAGCTTTCTTT.

The V gene is TRBV28, the J gene TRBJ1-1; no firm D call. Germline lookup yields CDR1 MDHEN and CDR2 SYDVKM. Trimming left V 2 bases short and J 0 bases short, with 10 bases between. This CDR3 comprises 15 residues. This CDR3 is CASSLGEPMNTEAFF. The CDR3 DNA is TGTGCCAGCAGTTTAGGGGAGCCGATGAACACTGAAGCTTTCTTT.

The gene calls are TRBV5-4 and TRBJ2-1, with a tentative D call TRBD2 (5 bases). V was cut by 0 bases and J by 6 bases, with 10 bases left in between. The CDR3 is 14 residues long. Germline V gene lookup returns CDR1 SGHNT and CDR2 YYREEE (reference sequence). CDR3 amino acids: CASSLVAGANEQFF. In DNA, the CDR3 is TGTGCCAGCAGCTTGGTGGCGGGTGCCAATGAGCAGTTCTTC. Full variable domain (missing parts from reference TRBV5-4 and TRBJ2-1): ETGVTQSPTHLIKTRGQQVTLRCSSQSGHNTVSWYQQALGQGPQFIFQYYREEENGRGNFPPRFSGLQFPNYSSELNVNALELDDSALYLCASSLVAGANEQFFGPGTRLTVL.